A selection of T cell receptor beta chains follows, all from one sample in a study of T cells in localized non-small cell lung cancer. Profiling relied on immunoSEQ multiplex PCR, and the TCRdb table lists in-frame clones only, not all of them. The repertoire has around 3,700 clones, 20% to 25% of them found once; the top ten carry over 5%. The input for sequencing was lung tumor tissue, taken before any cancer treatment. These TCRs come from a man between 18 and 49 years old with stage II lung adenocarcinoma. The CDR3 runs from the conserved cysteine through the conserved F or W. D genes are given only for firm matches. Size values are once, few and many counts, or a class for expanded clones, and some rows have none.

D: NA
J: TRBJ1-5
V: TRBV6-8
size: NA
DNA: TGTGCCAGCAGTTACAGGGATGTCGGCAATCAGCCCCAGCATTTT
CDR3: CASSYRDVGNQPQHF

D: NA
J: TRBJ2-7
V: TRBV23-1
size: few
DNA: TGCGCCAGCAGCCGCGAAGGGTCCTACGAGCAGTACTTC
CDR3: CASSREGSYEQYF

D: NA
J: TRBJ1-4
V: TRBV7-6
size: NA
DNA: TGTGCCAGCAGCTTCGGGGGGGGAGCTAATGAAAAACTGTTTTTT
CDR3: CASSFGGGANEKLFF

D: TRBD1
J: TRBJ2-7
V: TRBV23-1
size: few
DNA: TGCGCCAGCAGCCAGCAGAGGACAGGTTCCTACGAGCAGTACTTC
CDR3: CASSQQRTGSYEQYF

D: NA
J: TRBJ2-7
V: TRBV12-5
size: medium-sized
DNA: TGTGCCAGCCAAAGGGGGGGGAGCTCCTACGAGCAGTACTTC
CDR3: CASQRGGSSYEQYF

D: TRBD2
J: TRBJ2-5
V: TRBV29-1
size: NA
DNA: TGCAGCGTAGACCTCCTGGAAGGCGGGGGGGCGGAGACCCAGTACTTC
CDR3: CSVDLLEGGGAETQYF

D: TRBD2
J: TRBJ2-5
V: TRBV11-3
size: few
DNA: TGTGCCAGCAGCTTGACTAGCGGGGATACAGAGACCCAGTACTTC
CDR3: CASSLTSGDTETQYF

D: TRBD2
J: TRBJ2-5
V: TRBV11-3
size: NA
DNA: TGTGCCAGCAGCCCGACTAGCGGGGGGGCCGGGACCCAGTACTTC
CDR3: CASSPTSGGAGTQYF

D: NA
J: TRBJ1-3
V: TRBV28
size: NA
DNA: TGTGCCAGCAGCTACCCCCTTGTCTCTGGAAACACCATATATTTT
CDR3: CASSYPLVSGNTIYF

D: TRBD1
J: TRBJ2-1
V: TRBV15
size: few
DNA: TGTGCCACCAGCAGGAGACAGGGAGTGAATGAGCAGTTCTTC
CDR3: CATSRRQGVNEQFF

D: NA
J: TRBJ2-3
V: TRBV10-3
size: NA
DNA: TGTGCCATCAGTGAGTTGAGCACAGATACGCAGTATTTT
CDR3: CAISELSTDTQYF

D: TRBD2
J: TRBJ2-7
V: TRBV28
size: NA
DNA: TGTGCCAGCAGTACCGGACTAGCGGGGGGTCCGACCTACGAGCAGTACTTC
CDR3: CASSTGLAGGPTYEQYF

D: NA
J: TRBJ1-2
V: TRBV18
size: NA
DNA: TGTGCCAGCTCACCACCGACAGAGTCCTATGGCTACACCTTC
CDR3: CASSPPTESYGYTF

D: NA
J: TRBJ1-4
V: TRBV9
size: few
DNA: TGTGCCAGCAGCGTGACACCTTCAACTAATGAAAAACTGTTTTTT
CDR3: CASSVTPSTNEKLFF

D: NA
J: TRBJ1-1
V: TRBV28
size: few
DNA: TGTGCCAGCGTGCCTTTTGGCGACAGAGCTCGGACTGAAGCTTTCTTT
CDR3: CASVPFGDRARTEAFF

D: NA
J: TRBJ1-5
V: TRBV23-1
size: NA
DNA: TGCGCCAGCAGCCAATCCCAGGGTGGCAATCAGCCCCAGCATTTT
CDR3: CASSQSQGGNQPQHF

D: NA
J: TRBJ2-6
V: TRBV9
size: few
DNA: TGTGCCAGCAGCCCGACAGGTGCTGGGGCCAACGTCCTGACTTTC
CDR3: CASSPTGAGANVLTF

D: TRBD1
J: TRBJ1-1
V: TRBV29-1
size: NA
DNA: TGCAGCGTCCGTATGACAGGGGAGAACACTGAAGCTTTCTTT
CDR3: CSVRMTGENTEAFF

D: NA
J: TRBJ2-7
V: TRBV19
size: NA
DNA: TGTGCCAGTAGTGGCGCGGAGACAAAAAGCTCCTACGAGCAGTACTTC
CDR3: CASSGAETKSSYEQYF